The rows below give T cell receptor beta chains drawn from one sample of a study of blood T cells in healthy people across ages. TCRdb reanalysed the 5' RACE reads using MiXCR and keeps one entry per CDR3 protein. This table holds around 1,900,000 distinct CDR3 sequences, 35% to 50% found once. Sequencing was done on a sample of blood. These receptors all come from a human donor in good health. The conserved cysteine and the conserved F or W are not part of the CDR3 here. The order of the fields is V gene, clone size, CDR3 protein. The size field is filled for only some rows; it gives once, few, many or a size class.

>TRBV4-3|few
ASSQRAGGDYNEQF
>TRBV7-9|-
ASSFQGQGYEQY
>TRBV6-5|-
ASSSFQGGFSYEQF
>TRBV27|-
ASSFTSAGEQF
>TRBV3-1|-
ASSPEGVIYGYT
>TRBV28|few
ASSPLSFRSNYGYT
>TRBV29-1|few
SVEDGERGYGYT
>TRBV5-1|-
ASRFGSGFSYNEQF
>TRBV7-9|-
ASSLAQGRNYGYT
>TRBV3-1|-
ASSPRGLAGGYYNEQF
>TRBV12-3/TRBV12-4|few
ASSLLGRYGYT
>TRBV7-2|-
ASSREGEWVNNEQF
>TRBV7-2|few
ASTSGEAQY
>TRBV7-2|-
ASSLASGTSIAYEQY
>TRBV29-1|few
SVGSRAGETQY
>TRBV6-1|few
ASSRTLDNTEAF
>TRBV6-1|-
ASNSGQLLGYEKLF
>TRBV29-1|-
SVATSGGFGGEAQY
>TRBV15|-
ATSSGQFSGNTIY
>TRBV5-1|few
ASSLGASAGAGDTQY
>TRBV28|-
ASSPLAGTGLIYEQY
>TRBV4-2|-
ASNQPGRLTNYGYT
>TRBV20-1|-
RARVRQTYNEQF
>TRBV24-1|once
ATKSGAFPNEQY
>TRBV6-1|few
ASSAYREGNEQF
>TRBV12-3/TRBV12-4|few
ASSPGGNEKLF
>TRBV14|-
ASSQLGQVISEQY
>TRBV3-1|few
ASSYGLTGNYEQY
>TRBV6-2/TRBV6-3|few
ASSYGLAGGHMQY
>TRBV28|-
ASSLWTERGGRSGELF
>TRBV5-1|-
ASSFGTSGAETQY
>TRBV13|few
ASSFGTGGSTDTQY
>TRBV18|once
ASSPEQRIWSYT
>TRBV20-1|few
SARGRGGVGTDTQY
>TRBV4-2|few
ASSQDPGGASGNTIY
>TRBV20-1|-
SARDYLEAF
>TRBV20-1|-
SVGQGLPDTQY
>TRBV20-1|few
SARTSGYEQY
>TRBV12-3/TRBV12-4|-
ARTLSSGANVLT
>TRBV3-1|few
ASSLTLGEKLF
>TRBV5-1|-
ASRSTGDSGNTIY
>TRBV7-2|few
ASSLVWGGEETQY
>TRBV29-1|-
SVPTGGSNGYT